One and the same sample provided the 5 T cell receptor beta chains below, sequenced in a study of cytomegalovirus exposure and HLA in healthy donors. Method: immunoSEQ multiplex PCR; TCRdb's copy keeps in-frame clones and lacks some. The data show around 140,000 clones, 89% seen once. The specimen was PBMCs. The receptors here all came from a woman in her late teens or twenties in good health and CMV-seronegative.

V is TRBV2 and J is TRBJ1-3; D is perhaps TRBD1 (6 bases). The V end lost 2 bases, the J end lost 8 bases, and 10 bases lay between the germline ends. This CDR3 is 13 amino acids long. Per the germline V gene, CDR1 is SNHLY and CDR2 is FYNNEI. Here the CDR3 reads CASSEQGLYTIYF. CDR3 DNA sequence: TGTGCCAGCAGTGAACAGGGGTTGTACACCATATATTTT.

The J gene is TRBJ1-5, the V gene TRBV7-2; D possibly corresponds to TRBD1 (6 bases). There are 13 residues in the CDR3. The germline V gene has CDR1 SGHTA and CDR2 FQGNSA. The V end was cut by 5 bases, the J end by 5 bases, with 10 bases between. The CDR3 loop is CASSPNRDQPQHF. Written as DNA, the CDR3 is TGTGCCAGCAGCCCAAACAGGGATCAGCCCCAGCATTTT.

The chain uses TRBV9 and TRBJ2-3, with 9 bases aligning to TRBD1. This CDR3 has 17 residues. Germline V lookup: CDR1 SGDLS, CDR2 YYNGEE. The ends lost 0 bases at V and 5 bases at J; junction bases unmatched: 10. The CDR3 DNA sequence: TGTGCCAGCAGCGTAGTCTCGTCGGGGACAGGGAGAGATACGCAGTATTTT. Translation gives CASSVVSSGTGRDTQYF.

V gene TRBV11-2 combines with J gene TRBJ1-2; D gene uncertain. Germline CDR1 and CDR2: SGHAT and FQNNGV. V was cut by 0 bases and J by 7 bases, with 9 bases left in between. The CDR3 length is 13 residues. CDR3 bases: TGTGCCAGCAGCTTAGAAAACGGGGTTGGCTACACCTTC. Its translation: CASSLENGVGYTF.

The chain recombines TRBV10-1 with TRBJ1-5; 8 bases align to TRBD1. There are 13 residues in the CDR3. Germline V gives CDR1 WNHNN, CDR2 SYGVQD (reference sequence). The ends lost 7 bases at V and 4 bases at J; junction bases unmatched: 3. DNA of the CDR3: TGCGCCAGCAATAGACAGGGGAATCAGCCCCAGCATTTT. Protein: CASNRQGNQPQHF.